A selection of T cell receptor beta chains follows, all from one sample in a study of T cells expressing NK-cell markers. TCRdb processed the 5' RACE reads again and assigns one entry to each CDR3 protein, with no DNA. Its clone listing holds 300,000 to 450,000 distinct CDR3 sequences. Sequencing input: blood T cells: a sorted CD56 or NKG2C T cell subset, CD4+ or CD8+ T cells, or bulk PBMC T cells (not recorded which). The receptors come from a man aged 18-75 years in good health. CDR3s include the opening cysteine and the closing phenylalanine or tryptophan.

J gene: TRBJ2-1
V gene: TRBV20-1
CDR3 protein: CSARAEIPYYNEQFF

J gene: TRBJ2-7
V gene: TRBV20-1
CDR3 protein: CSARGHLFEQYF

J gene: TRBJ1-6
V gene: TRBV6-1
CDR3 protein: CASRRPQANSPLHF

J gene: TRBJ1-2
V gene: TRBV6-1
CDR3 protein: CASSRGRASYGYTF

J gene: TRBJ1-4
V gene: TRBV5-1
CDR3 protein: CASSLERQLNEKLFF

J gene: TRBJ1-2
V gene: TRBV24-1
CDR3 protein: CATSDSDGLNYGYTF

J gene: TRBJ2-1
V gene: TRBV29-1
CDR3 protein: CSVELLAGNHNEQFF

J gene: TRBJ2-1
V gene: TRBV11-1
CDR3 protein: CASSLGQASGANEQFF

J gene: TRBJ2-5
V gene: TRBV2
CDR3 protein: CASIPGGPQETQYF

J gene: TRBJ1-6
V gene: TRBV20-1
CDR3 protein: CSARRTGDPTYNSPLHF

J gene: TRBJ2-2
V gene: TRBV7-9
CDR3 protein: CASSLQQGPTGELFF

J gene: TRBJ2-5
V gene: TRBV18
CDR3 protein: CASSPGLAKGETQYF

J gene: TRBJ2-1
V gene: TRBV11-1
CDR3 protein: CASSLKGLRGGLRIGNEQFF

J gene: TRBJ2-1
V gene: TRBV5-6
CDR3 protein: CASSLATGGRTNEQFF

J gene: TRBJ2-3
V gene: TRBV5-1
CDR3 protein: CASGQQYLDTQYF

J gene: TRBJ2-3
V gene: TRBV12-3/TRBV12-4
CDR3 protein: CASSSNPGQGKYSTDTQYF

J gene: TRBJ2-5
V gene: TRBV3-1
CDR3 protein: CASSQAGTSTQYF

J gene: TRBJ2-1
V gene: TRBV6-5
CDR3 protein: CASSFRTSGGQYNEQFF